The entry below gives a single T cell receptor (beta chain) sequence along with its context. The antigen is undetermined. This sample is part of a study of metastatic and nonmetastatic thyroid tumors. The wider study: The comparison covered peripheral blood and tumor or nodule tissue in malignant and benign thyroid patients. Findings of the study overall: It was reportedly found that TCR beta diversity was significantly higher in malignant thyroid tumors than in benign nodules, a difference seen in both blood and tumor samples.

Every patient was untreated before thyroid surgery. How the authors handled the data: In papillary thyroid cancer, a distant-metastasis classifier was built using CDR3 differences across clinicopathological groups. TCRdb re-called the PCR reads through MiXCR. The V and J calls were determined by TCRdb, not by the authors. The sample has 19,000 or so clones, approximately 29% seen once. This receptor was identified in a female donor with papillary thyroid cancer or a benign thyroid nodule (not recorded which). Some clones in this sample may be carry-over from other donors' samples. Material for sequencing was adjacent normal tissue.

The CDR3 coding sequence is TGTGCCAGCAGTTTAGGGGGGGGCACTGAAGCTTTCTTT. Amino acids: CASSLGGGTEAFF. The V and J genes are TRBV12-3 or TRBV12-4 and TRBJ1-1; TRBD1 is a possible D gene (5 bases). This CDR3 comprises 13 residues. V was pared by 1 base and J by 4 bases, with 7 bases between.